Listed here is a single TCR beta chain. This sample is drawn from a study of blood T cell repertoires in COVID-19. Study-level background: Some COVID-19 samples were acute and others convalescent; all came from the United States, Italy and Spain. T cells, B-cell-depleted T cells, or PBMCs supplied cDNA or gDNA.

In the original processing: Reference gene primer amplification yielded estimated nucleated cell counts. Sequencing was performed with immunoSEQ multiplex PCR; in TCRdb, only in-frame clones are kept and a portion is missing. The V and J calls and the clone size are those of that table, but D and trimming were determined from the DNA. This sample carries around 150,000 clones, about 85% of them seen once, and the ten largest clones take under 4%. CDR1 is SGHTA and CDR2 is FQGTGA in the germline V gene. The V and J ends lost 5 bases and 9 bases, in that order; junction bases with no gene match: 4. The CDR3 covers 14 residues.

This TCR was recovered from a human donor with acute or convalescent COVID-19. The donor label of this sample is uncertain. The chain recombines TRBV7-3 with TRBJ1-6, with TRBD1 matching over 10 bases. The material sequenced was peripheral blood. CDR3 in amino acids: CASSPTGGSSPLHF. The CDR3 bases are TGTGCCAGCAGCCCGACAGGGGGCAGTTCACCCCTCCACTTT.